Following are 4 T cell receptor beta chains from one sample sequenced in a study of cytomegalovirus exposure and HLA in healthy donors. 13 Jbeta primers and 60 Vbeta primers were used for the PCR. Clones were sequenced by immunoSEQ multiplex PCR, and TCRdb holds only the in-frame ones, with some missing. Among around 130,000 clones, 80% were seen once, and the ten largest hold roughly 5.7%. The sample consisted of PBMCs. These receptor sequences come from a man younger than 45 in good health and CMV-seronegative.

This clone was counted only a few times. The gene calls are TRBV7-2 and TRBJ1-3; D unresolved. Germline CDR1 and CDR2: SGHTA and FQGNSA. Trimming left V 4 bases short and J 0 bases short, with 4 bases between. This CDR3 has 13 residues. The CDR3 coding sequence is TGTGCCAGCAGCTACAACTCTGGAAACACCATATATTTT. This sequence encodes CASSYNSGNTIYF.

This clone has only a few counts. The rearrangement uses TRBV14 and TRBJ1-2; TRBD1 might be the D (6 bases). Between the trimmed V and J ends, which lost 4 bases and 5 bases, there was a span of 20 bases. The CDR3 is 16 residues long. Germline CDR1 reads SGHDN; CDR2 reads FVKESK. This CDR3 reads CASSPLSGVRLYGYTF. The CDR3 DNA reads as TGTGCCAGCAGCCCCCTCTCAGGGGTTCGCTTATATGGCTACACCTTC.

The chain employs TRBV5-6 and TRBJ1-4, with TRBD1 matching over 12 bases. The length of the CDR3 is 15 residues. Trimming removed 4 bases from V and 8 bases from J; junction bases left unmatched: 6. Germline V CDR1 and CDR2: SGHDT, YYEEEE. In DNA form, the CDR3 reads TGTGCCAGCAGCGGGGGACAGGGGGCGGACGAAAAACTGTTTTTT. This sequence encodes CASSGGQGADEKLFF.

This clone was counted a single time. The chain carries TRBV28 and TRBJ2-1; 14 nucleotides align to TRBD2. Trimming took 6 bases from V and 2 from J; bases not matched to a gene: 3. Germline CDR1 MDHEN, CDR2 SYDVKM. The CDR3 covers 16 residues. CDR3 nucleotides: TGTGCCAGCAGAAAGGGACTAGCGGGGGCCTACAATGAGCAGTTCTTC. As protein: CASRKGLAGAYNEQFF.